These 4 T cell receptor beta chains share one sample of origin, sequenced in a study of T cell responses to AZD1222 COVID-19 vaccine. TCRdb's copy holds only in-frame clones and misses some; the assay was immunoSEQ multiplex PCR. The table shows 110,000 to 150,000 clones, with over 85% occurring only once. The specimen comprised peripheral blood, sampled on day 0 of MenACWY control vaccination. The receptors derive from an adult in good health.

The V and J genes are TRBV9 and TRBJ1-3; TRBD1 aligns across 9 bases. This CDR3 region has 15 residues. Germline loops: CDR1 SGDLS, CDR2 YYNGEE. Trimming at V came to 7 bases and at J to 2 bases, leaving 7 bases not matched to a gene. CDR3 DNA sequence: TGTGCCAGCTCCCCCCACAGGGGGCCTGGAAACACCATATATTTT. Protein: CASSPHRGPGNTIYF.

The rearrangement links TRBV2 to TRBJ2-2; 7 bases map to TRBD2. The CDR3 is made up of 13 amino acids. Unmatched junction bases numbered 6, after V lost 7 bases and J lost 7 bases. CDR1 and CDR2 (germline): SNHLY, FYNNEI. The CDR3 loop reads CASKRDGNGELFF. The CDR3 nucleotides read TGTGCCAGCAAGCGGGACGGGAACGGGGAGCTGTTTTTT.

This clone occurred once. The chain links TRBV5-1 to TRBJ2-1, with D possibly matching TRBD1 (7 bases). Looked up from germline, CDR1 is SGHRS and CDR2 is YFSETQ. There are 17 residues in the CDR3. V lost 4 bases and J lost 0, with 17 bases in between. CDR3 sequence (DNA): TGCGCCAGCAGCGGCGGGACAGTCCCGAGCTCCTACAATGAGCAGTTCTTC. Protein product: CASSGGTVPSSYNEQFF.

This clone was observed a single time. This sequence joins TRBV28 and TRBJ2-3, with 12 bases aligning to TRBD2. The CDR3 sequence is 17 residues long. The junction had 11 bases not matched to a gene; V was cut back by 6 bases and J by 4 bases. Germline assignment: CDR1 MDHEN and CDR2 SYDVKM. The CDR3 DNA is TGTGCCAGCAGCACCCCCGGGACTAGCGGGTTTGCAGATACGCAGTATTTT. This encodes CASSTPGTSGFADTQYF.